This entry describes one TCR beta chain. This sample is drawn from a study of T cell responses to AZD1222 COVID-19 vaccine. Produced via immunoSEQ multiplex PCR; TCRdb's table is partial and in-frame only. The top ten hold about 4.5% of the sample, which has under 200,000 clones, 92% seen once. Germline values: CDR1 SNHLY, CDR2 FYNNEI. Trimming removed 1 base at V and 0 bases at J, with 19 bases between. The CDR3 loop spans 19 amino acids. The starting material was peripheral blood, obtained on day 0 of MenACWY control vaccination. The rearrangement uses TRBV2 and TRBJ1-5; D uncertain. The sequence was obtained from an adult in good health. The CDR3 DNA reads TGTGCCAGCAGTGAAGTAGCCGGGTGGGGAGTCTCTAGCAATCAGCCCCAGCATTTT. Its protein is CASSEVAGWGVSSNQPQHF.